This is a list of T cell receptor beta chains from one sample in a study of CD8 T cells in ankylosing spondylitis. Via MiXCR, TCRdb re-called the 5' RACE reads, giving one row per CDR3 protein. Of fewer than 250,000 distinct CDR3 sequences listed, approximately 10% are singletons. Sequenced: blood, either unsorted or a sorted T cell fraction (not recorded which). The receptors originated from a male donor with ankylosing spondylitis or in good health (not recorded which). CDR3s include the opening cysteine and the closing phenylalanine or tryptophan. The D gene is left open where the match is weak. Where a row states a size, it is once, few, many or the class of an expanded clone; other rows omit it.

many,TRBV20-1,.,TRBJ2-5,CSARASPGTFGQETQYF,TGCAGTGCTAGAGCTAGCCCCGGGACTTTTGGCCAAGAGACCCAGTACTTC
.,TRBV10-1,.,TRBJ1-1,CAIPGRRSYTEAFF,TGCGCCATCCCCGGGAGGCGATCGTACACTGAAGCTTTCTTT
.,TRBV10-1,.,TRBJ2-1,CASSGPSGKFF,TGCGCCAGCAGTGGGCCCTCGGGCAAGTTCTTC
.,TRBV7-6,.,TRBJ2-4,CASPQFSQTVDSAKNIQYF,TGTGCCAGCCCACAATTCTCCCAAACCGTCGATTCTGCCAAAAACATTCAGTACTTC
many,TRBV19,.,TRBJ2-2,CASSVAAANTGELFF,TGTGCCAGTAGCGTAGCAGCCGCGAACACCGGGGAGCTGTTTTTT
many,TRBV7-9,TRBD1,TRBJ1-5,CASSPGTGVNQPQHF,TGTGCCAGCAGCCCCGGGACAGGAGTTAATCAGCCCCAGCATTTT
many,TRBV20-1,.,TRBJ2-4,CSAPYPGRAKNIQYF,TGCAGTGCTCCATATCCGGGACGAGCCAAAAACATTCAGTACTTC
.,TRBV29-1,.,TRBJ1-2,CSVPDGNGYTF,TGCAGCGTTCCGGACGGAAATGGCTACACCTTC
few,TRBV30,.,TRBJ1-5,CAYRRGEGNQPQHF,TGTGCCTACCGCAGAGGAGAGGGCAATCAGCCCCAGCATTTT
.,TRBV11-2,TRBD2,TRBJ2-1,CASSLDRAGGTNEQFF,TGTGCCAGCAGCTTAGATAGGGCGGGGGGGACCAATGAGCAGTTCTTC
.,TRBV30,.,TRBJ1-1,CAWSDKGLNTEAFF,TGTGCCTGGAGTGATAAGGGGCTGAACACTGAAGCTTTCTTT
many,TRBV20-1,TRBD2,TRBJ2-3,CSARSGRATDTQYF,TGCAGTGCCAGAAGCGGGAGGGCCACAGATACGCAGTATTTT
many,TRBV2,TRBD2,TRBJ2-7,CASSEQASGRIYEQYF,TGTGCCAGCAGTGAACAGGCTAGCGGGAGGATCTACGAGCAGTACTTC
many,TRBV6-5,TRBD1,TRBJ2-2,CASSSTTGGITGELFF,TGTGCCAGCAGTTCAACGACAGGGGGAATAACCGGGGAGCTGTTTTTT
.,TRBV27,.,TRBJ2-3,CASSLVPPGTPRSTDTQYF,TGTGCCAGCAGTTTAGTCCCGCCGGGGACCCCCAGAAGCACAGATACGCAGTATTTT
many,TRBV2,.,TRBJ1-1,CASSGTDDSLNTEAFF,TGTGCCAGCAGCGGAACGGATGACAGTCTGAACACTGAAGCTTTCTTT
many,TRBV5-1,TRBD2,TRBJ2-7,CASSLGLAGHYEQYF,TGCGCCAGCAGCCTTGGACTAGCGGGTCACTACGAGCAGTACTTC
many,TRBV6-1,TRBD2,TRBJ2-7,CASTGLAGGSSYEQYF,TGTGCCAGCACGGGGCTAGCGGGAGGGAGCTCCTACGAGCAGTACTTC
once,TRBV7-9,.,TRBJ2-7,CASSLLRTEQYF,TGTGCCAGCAGCTTACTGCGAACAGAGCAGTACTTC
many,TRBV7-2,TRBD2,TRBJ2-1,CASSLELAGYNEQFF,TGTGCCAGCAGCTTAGAGCTAGCGGGGTACAATGAGCAGTTCTTC
many,TRBV6-5,TRBD2,TRBJ2-1,CASSSWTSGSLGNEQFF,TGTGCCAGCAGTTCCTGGACTAGCGGGAGTTTAGGGAATGAGCAGTTCTTC
.,TRBV20-1,.,TRBJ1-3,CSAFGSGNTIYF,TGCAGTGCTTTCGGCTCTGGAAACACCATATATTTT
many,TRBV2,.,TRBJ2-1,CASTEGSGEQFF,TGTGCCAGCACCGAGGGGAGCGGTGAGCAGTTCTTC
many,TRBV5-1,.,TRBJ2-5,CASSLASGAAETQYF,TGCGCCAGCAGCTTGGCCTCCGGAGCAGCAGAGACCCAGTACTTC
few,TRBV6-4,TRBD1,TRBJ1-1,CARHVRGRNTEAFF,TGTGCCAGACACGTCAGGGGGAGAAACACTGAAGCTTTCTTT
many,TRBV5-1,.,TRBJ2-7,CASSPTTVSYEQYF,TGCGCCAGCAGCCCTACGACGGTTTCCTACGAGCAGTACTTC
.,TRBV4-1,.,TRBJ2-5,CASSQPATAQETQYF,TGCGCCAGCAGCCAACCGGCAACAGCACAAGAGACCCAGTACTTC
many,TRBV20-1,.,TRBJ1-2,CSASFREANYGYTF,TGCAGTGCTAGCTTCCGTGAGGCTAACTATGGCTACACCTTC
many,TRBV5-1,.,TRBJ2-7,CASSLAPSYEQYF,TGTGCCAGCAGCCTTGCCCCTTCCTACGAGCAGTACTTC
few,TRBV5-5,.,TRBJ2-3,CASSLDGLRTDTQYF,TGTGCCAGCAGCTTGGATGGGCTTCGCACAGATACGCAGTATTTT
many,TRBV20-1,.,TRBJ1-2,CSASLGQEGRNYGYTF,TGCAGTGCCTCACTGGGGCAGGAGGGTAGAAACTATGGCTACACCTTC
many,TRBV15,.,TRBJ1-4,CATSRHRQSNEKLFF,TGTGCCACCAGCAGACACAGACAGTCTAATGAAAAACTGTTTTTT
.,TRBV11-2,TRBD2,TRBJ2-7,CASSLEGSGSYEQYF,TGTGCCAGCAGCTTAGAGGGTAGCGGGAGTTACGAGCAGTACTTC
.,TRBV11-3,TRBD1,TRBJ1-1,CASSFDRGALEAFF,TGTGCCAGCAGCTTTGACAGGGGGGCCCTTGAAGCTTTCTTT
many,TRBV5-5,.,TRBJ2-7,CASSLWDGDEQYF,TGTGCCAGCAGCTTGTGGGACGGGGACGAGCAGTACTTC
many,TRBV28,.,TRBJ1-1,CASRNYLEAFF,TGTGCCAGCAGGAACTACTTAGAAGCTTTCTTT
many,TRBV2,TRBD2,TRBJ2-3,CASGHPSGSAGDTQYF,TGTGCCAGCGGTCACCCTAGCGGGAGTGCAGGAGATACGCAGTATTTT
many,TRBV7-9,.,TRBJ2-7,CASSSGATYEQYF,TGTGCCAGCAGCTCGGGAGCCACCTACGAGCAGTACTTC
many,TRBV12-3/TRBV12-4,TRBD2,TRBJ2-7,CASSEGLAVYEQYF,TGTGCCAGCAGTGAGGGACTAGCGGTCTACGAGCAGTACTTC
many,TRBV2,TRBD1,TRBJ2-7,CASRTGGIGEQYF,TGTGCCAGCAGGACAGGGGGAATAGGTGAGCAGTACTTC
many,TRBV27,.,TRBJ1-1,CASSLSWWQNKNTEAFF,TGTGCCAGCAGTTTATCGTGGTGGCAGAACAAGAACACTGAAGCTTTCTTT
.,TRBV5-1,.,TRBJ2-3,CASSLPRSGATDTQYF,TGCGCCAGTAGCTTGCCCCGATCCGGGGCAACAGATACGCAGTATTTT
many,TRBV6-1,TRBD1,TRBJ2-2,CASSRDRGAAGELFF,TGTGCCAGCAGCCGAGACAGGGGCGCGGCCGGGGAGCTGTTTTTT
many,TRBV7-9,.,TRBJ2-7,CASSLARQADYEQYF,TGTGCCAGCAGCTTAGCTAGGCAGGCGGACTACGAGCAGTACTTC
many,TRBV7-2,.,TRBJ2-3,CASSHGDSRSAQYF,TGTGCCAGCAGCCATGGGGACTCCCGATCCGCGCAGTATTTT
.,TRBV5-1,TRBD1,TRBJ1-2,CASSLGRDRGVVGYRGYTF,TGCGCCAGCAGCTTGGGCCGGGACAGGGGCGTCGTGGGCTATCGCGGCTACACCTTC
.,TRBV4-2,TRBD2,TRBJ2-7,CASSQVVLRLAGHEQYF,TGTGCCAGCAGCCAAGTAGTTCTGCGACTAGCGGGACACGAGCAGTACTTC
.,TRBV7-9,TRBD1,TRBJ1-1,CASIATGDKAFF,TGTGCCAGCATCGCGACAGGGGACAAAGCTTTCTTT
many,TRBV30,.,TRBJ1-6,CAWTRNSPLHF,TGTGCCTGGACACGGAATTCACCCCTCCACTTT
many,TRBV2,.,TRBJ2-2,CATGRMNTGELFF,TGTGCCACTGGACGGATGAACACCGGGGAGCTGTTTTTT
few,TRBV20-1,.,TRBJ1-4,CSAEPYSGNEKLFF,TGCAGTGCCGAGCCTTACTCAGGAAATGAAAAACTGTTTTTT
.,TRBV5-1,.,TRBJ2-1,CASSSVPRNSYNEQFF,TGCGCCAGCAGCTCGGTCCCTCGAAACTCCTACAATGAGCAGTTCTTC